This T cell receptor beta chain stems from a study of OX40 agonist ivuxolimab in advanced cancers. The study's findings and limits: In the 0.1-3.0 mg/kg groups, partial responders showed among the lowest expansion. Which antigen the expanded peripheral T cells recognized is unknown.

This table comes from immunoSEQ multiplex PCR, and its TCRdb copy is limited to in-frame clones, with some not included. The sample lists about 45,000 clones, around four fifths occurring once. With regard to this clone: The antigen is undetermined.

Germline lookup yields CDR1 KGHSH and CDR2 LQKENI. This CDR3 comprises 13 residues. Trimming removed 0 bases at V and 4 bases at J, with 7 bases between. The genes are TRBV18 and TRBJ2-7; D might be TRBD2 (5 bases). The source of this sequence is an adult with an advanced solid tumor such as melanoma, head and neck, liver or kidney cancer. The source material was CD4+ or CD8+ T cells sorted from blood, sampled in a trial of the OX40 agonist ivuxolimab. CDR3 residues: CASSPPEDYEQYF. The CDR3 DNA reads TGTGCCAGCTCACCACCGGAGGATTACGAGCAGTACTTC.